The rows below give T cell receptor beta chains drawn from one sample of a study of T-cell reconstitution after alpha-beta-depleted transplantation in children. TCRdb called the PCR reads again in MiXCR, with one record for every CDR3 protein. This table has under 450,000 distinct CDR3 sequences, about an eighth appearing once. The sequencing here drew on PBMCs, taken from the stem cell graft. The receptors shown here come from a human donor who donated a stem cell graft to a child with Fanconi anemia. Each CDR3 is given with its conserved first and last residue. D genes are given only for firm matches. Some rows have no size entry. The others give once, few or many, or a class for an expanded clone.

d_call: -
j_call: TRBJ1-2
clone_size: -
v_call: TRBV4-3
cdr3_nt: TGCGCCAGCAGCCAAGTTATTGCTAACTATGGCTACACCTTC
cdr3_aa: CASSQVIANYGYTF

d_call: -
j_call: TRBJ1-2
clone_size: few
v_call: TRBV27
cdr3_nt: TGTGCCAGCAAAGGGTCTACTAACTATGGCTACACCTTC
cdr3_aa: CASKGSTNYGYTF

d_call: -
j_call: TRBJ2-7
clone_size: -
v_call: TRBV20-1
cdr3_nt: TGCAGTGCTACCCAACGGGTCGCGCGGGAGCAGTACTTC
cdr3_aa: CSATQRVAREQYF

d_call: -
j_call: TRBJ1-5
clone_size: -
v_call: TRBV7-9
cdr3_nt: TGTGCCAGCAGCTTATCAGGGAAGGGCAATCAGCCCCAGCATTTT
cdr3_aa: CASSLSGKGNQPQHF

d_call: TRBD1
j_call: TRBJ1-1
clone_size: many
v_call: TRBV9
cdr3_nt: TGTGCCAGCAGCGAGGCCAGGGGGTCTTACACTGAAGCTTTCTTT
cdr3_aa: CASSEARGSYTEAFF

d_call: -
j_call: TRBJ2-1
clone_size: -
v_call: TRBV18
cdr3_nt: TGTGCCAGCTCACCAACCGTCGGCAATGAGCAGTTCTTC
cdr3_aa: CASSPTVGNEQFF

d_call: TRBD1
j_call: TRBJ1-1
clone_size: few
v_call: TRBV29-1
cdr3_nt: TGCAGCGCCGAGGACAGGGGGCGTCGAGGCACTGAAGCTTTCTTT
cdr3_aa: CSAEDRGRRGTEAFF

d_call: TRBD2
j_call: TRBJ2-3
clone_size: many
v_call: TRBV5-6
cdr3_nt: TGTGCCAGCAGCCAATTAAGCGGGGGGAGCACAGATACGCAGTATTTT
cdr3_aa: CASSQLSGGSTDTQYF

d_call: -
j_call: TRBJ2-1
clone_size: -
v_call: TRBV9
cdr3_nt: TGTGCCAGCAGCGTAGCAGTGTCTAGGAGAGACGATGAGCAGTTCTTC
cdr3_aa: CASSVAVSRRDDEQFF

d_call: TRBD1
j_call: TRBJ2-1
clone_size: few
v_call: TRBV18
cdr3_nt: TGTGCCAGCTCCCCGACGAGGACAGGGGGGTCGTATGAGCAGTTCTTC
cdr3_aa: CASSPTRTGGSYEQFF

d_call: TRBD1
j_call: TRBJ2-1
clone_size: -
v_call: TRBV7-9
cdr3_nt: TGTGCCAGCAGCCAGGGGACAGGGGGACCAAGCAATGAGCAGTTCTTC
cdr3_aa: CASSQGTGGPSNEQFF

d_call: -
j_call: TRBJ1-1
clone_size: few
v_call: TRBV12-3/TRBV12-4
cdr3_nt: TGTGCCAGCAGATATCAGGAGACTGAAGCTTTCTTT
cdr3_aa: CASRYQETEAFF

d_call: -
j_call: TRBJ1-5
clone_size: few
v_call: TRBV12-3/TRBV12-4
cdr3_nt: TGTGCCAGCAGTCAAGACAGCAGCAATCAGCCCCAGCATTTT
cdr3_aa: CASSQDSSNQPQHF

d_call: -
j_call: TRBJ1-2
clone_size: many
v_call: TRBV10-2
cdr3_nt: TGCGCCAGCAGTGAGTCGAGGAAAGGGGCAGGCGGAGGCTACACCTTC
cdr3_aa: CASSESRKGAGGGYTF

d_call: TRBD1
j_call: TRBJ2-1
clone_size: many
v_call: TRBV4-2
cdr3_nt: TGTGCCAGCAGCCAAGAGGGGCAGGGGGCCTACAATGAGCAGTTCTTC
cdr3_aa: CASSQEGQGAYNEQFF

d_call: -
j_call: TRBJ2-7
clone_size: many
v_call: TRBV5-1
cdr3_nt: TGCGCCAGCAGCTTGGGTGACAGTTCCTACGAGCAGTACTTC
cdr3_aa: CASSLGDSSYEQYF

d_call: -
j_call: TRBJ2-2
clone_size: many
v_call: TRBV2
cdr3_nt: TGTGCCAGCACAAAGGGAGAGACCGGGGAGCTGTTTTTT
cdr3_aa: CASTKGETGELFF

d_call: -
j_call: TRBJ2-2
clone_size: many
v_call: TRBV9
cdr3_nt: TGTGCCAGCAGCGCGGACGTCAACACCGGGGAGCTGTTTTTT
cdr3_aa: CASSADVNTGELFF

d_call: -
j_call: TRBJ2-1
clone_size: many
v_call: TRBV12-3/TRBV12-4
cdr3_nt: TGTGCCAGCAGTCAATGGAGTTACAATGAGCAGTTCTTC
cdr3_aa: CASSQWSYNEQFF

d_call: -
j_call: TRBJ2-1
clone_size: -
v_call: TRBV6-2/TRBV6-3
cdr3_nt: TGTGCCAGCAGTTTTAGTGGAGCCCACAATGAGCAGTTCTTC
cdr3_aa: CASSFSGAHNEQFF

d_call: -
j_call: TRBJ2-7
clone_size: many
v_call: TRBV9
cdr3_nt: TGTGCCAGCAGCGTAGACCCTGGAGACGACAGAAGATTGTACTTC
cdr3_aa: CASSVDPGDDRRLYF

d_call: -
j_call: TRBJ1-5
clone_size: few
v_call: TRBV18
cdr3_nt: TGTGCCAGCTCCCGCTCCGGGCCATCTGAGCCCCAGCATTTT
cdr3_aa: CASSRSGPSEPQHF

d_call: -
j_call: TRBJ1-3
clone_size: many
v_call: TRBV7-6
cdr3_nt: TGTGCCAGCAGCTTAGGGGGTGGTCCCCCTGGAAACACCATATATTTT
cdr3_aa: CASSLGGGPPGNTIYF

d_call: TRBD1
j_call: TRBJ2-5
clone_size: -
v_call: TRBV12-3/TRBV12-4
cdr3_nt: TGTGCCAGCAGTTGGGGACAGGGGTTTCAAGAGACCCAGTACTTC
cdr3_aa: CASSWGQGFQETQYF

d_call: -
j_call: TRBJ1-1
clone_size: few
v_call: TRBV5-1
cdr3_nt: TGCGCCAGCAGCCCGAACCCCGGACAACTGAACACTGAAGCTTTCTTT
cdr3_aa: CASSPNPGQLNTEAFF